The entry below gives a single T cell receptor (beta chain) sequence along with its context. Its antigen remains unknown. One end of the junction varies from germline; a read error may be responsible. PBMCs were obtained from about 10 ml fresh peripheral blood. The source of the sample is a study of T cells in Graves' hyperthyroidism and ophthalmopathy. Study details: Before treatment of any kind, peripheral blood was taken at initial diagnosis.

The study's findings and limits: Researchers report that a 13 V-J model separated ophthalmopathy from stable hyperthyroidism. Most clonotypes that expanded in the thyroid above 0.001 also showed up in blood.

Germline assignment: CDR1 SSHAT and CDR2 FNYEAQ (reference sequence). This CDR3 has 15 residues. TCR beta CDR3 regions were amplified from RNA transcripts. Researchers ran a first-round RT-PCR on the TCR CDR3 using the HTBI primer set. MiXCR, run by TCRdb on the multiplex PCR reads, gives a single entry per CDR3 protein. The sample has about 720,000 distinct CDR3 sequences; 18% are singletons. This receptor was taken from a woman between 50 and 59 years old with Graves' hyperthyroidism that later progressed to Graves' ophthalmopathy. Sequences were obtained from blood. This rearrangement joins TRBV7-7 to TRBJ2-1; D remains unclear. This CDR3 reads CASSLAYSSYNEQFF. The CDR3 DNA reads TGTGCTAGCAGCTTAGCATATAGCTCCTACAATGAGCAGTTCTTC.